This is a list of T cell receptor beta chains from one sample in a study of PD-L1 blockade in urothelial cancer. The assay was immunoSEQ multiplex PCR, and TCRdb's table has in-frame clones only and misses some. Of 56,000 or so clones in the sample, 86% were seen once. The material was PBMCs, obtained around atezolizumab (anti-PD-L1) treatment. These receptors all come from a man aged 50-60 years with urothelial cancer. CDR3s include the opening cysteine and the closing phenylalanine or tryptophan.

j_gene	v_gene	CDR3aa
TRBJ1-5	TRBV6-5	CASSYSSSNQPQHF
TRBJ2-1	TRBV15	CATREGQGSGYNEQFF
TRBJ2-7	TRBV5-1	CASSQLSGTEQYF
TRBJ2-7	TRBV6-5	CASSYSSEQYF
TRBJ2-5	TRBV30	CAWSQGEQETQYF
TRBJ1-1	TRBV23-1	CASSRQNTEAFF
TRBJ2-7	TRBV18	CASSPGGYEQYF
TRBJ2-2	TRBV27	CASSPSGRFTGELFF
TRBJ2-7	TRBV7-3	CASRRRWGAGESVEQYF
TRBJ1-4	TRBV29-1	CSAGGGEKLFF
TRBJ2-4	TRBV18	CASSPGTSGTKNIQYF
TRBJ2-3	TRBV4-2	CASSPEASQREQTDTQYF
TRBJ2-3	TRBV9	CASSANIAGADTQYF
TRBJ1-5	TRBV28	CASWADRYQVITQPQHF
TRBJ2-2	TRBV7-9	CASRAPHRADTGELFF
TRBJ2-2	TRBV4-1	CASSHPSHGGGWAGELFF
TRBJ2-1	TRBV18	CASSPGAGGNEQFF
TRBJ2-5	TRBV30	CAWSPLGRSVETQYF
TRBJ1-1	TRBV19	CASSITGNTEAFF
TRBJ2-1	TRBV5-1	CASSLVGGLYNEQFF
TRBJ1-2	TRBV28	CASTLGVNYGYTF
TRBJ2-3	TRBV25-1	CASSELTDTQYF
TRBJ2-7	TRBV2	CASSGHLEQYF
TRBJ2-3	TRBV4-2	CASSQDPSATDTQYF
TRBJ1-5	TRBV6-1	CASSEREGREPQHF
TRBJ1-1	TRBV27	CASSLLGTGINTEAFF
TRBJ2-3	TRBV28	CASSFSTIGTDTQYF
TRBJ2-3	TRBV5-1	CASSSNTNTQYF
TRBJ2-5	TRBV9	CASSPRTSGSQETQYF
TRBJ2-7	TRBV11-3	CASSLDTPYEQYF
TRBJ2-2	TRBV18	CASSKTSKTTNTGELFF
TRBJ1-2	TRBV6-1	CASSEGREKGYTF
TRBJ2-3	TRBV5-1	CASSPGLAAVSTDTQYF
TRBJ2-2	TRBV28	CASSLSSGRAAPYTGELFF
TRBJ2-7	TRBV28	CASSPPLGTADSYEQYF
TRBJ2-1	TRBV10-3	CAISESSGGLYNEQFF
TRBJ1-4	TRBV27	CASSPEARRNEKLFF
TRBJ2-3	TRBV4-2	CASSQELAGGTDTQYF
TRBJ1-4	TRBV5-6	CASSLSAANEKLFF
TRBJ1-1	TRBV5-1	CASSLMGAGQVMNTEAFF
TRBJ1-5	TRBV9	CASSADSGPNQPQHF
TRBJ2-2	TRBV30	CARKREINTGELFF
TRBJ1-1	TRBV2	CASSTATGFTEAFF